The sequence of this T cell receptor (beta chain) was determined in a study of human thymus T cells. Overall study findings and caveats: Use of V and J genes seemed skewed within the thymic and blood repertoires.

Donation was from healthy Finnish infants who were having corrective surgery that addressed congenital heart defects. Only four of the eight donors provided an approximately 0.45-1 mL blood sample. No fixed cell number was used; all available blood leukocytes supplied DNA. On this clone: Antigen specificity is unknown.

Clones were sequenced by immunoSEQ multiplex PCR, and TCRdb holds only the in-frame ones, with some missing. The sample lists some 57,000 clones; approximately 95% were seen once. The V end lost 3 bases, the J end lost 0 bases, and 7 bases lay between the germline ends. The CDR3 runs 13 residues. The germline CDR1 and CDR2 sequences are SGHNT and YYREEE (reference sequence). This receptor was identified in a boy under two years old with a congenital heart defect but otherwise immunologically healthy. Sequencing was carried out using blood. The V gene is TRBV5-4, the J gene TRBJ2-7, with D unresolved. Here the CDR3 DNA reads TGTGCCAGCAGCTCAAAGCCCTCCTACGAGCAGTACTTC. It translates to CASSSKPSYEQYF.